These 26 T cell receptor beta chains came from one sample sequenced in a study of cytomegalovirus exposure and HLA in healthy donors. The PCR used 60 Vbeta and 13 Jbeta primers. Assay used: immunoSEQ multiplex PCR; TCRdb lists only in-frame clones, some missing. The sample lists some 120,000 clones, around 77% occurring once. Sequenced: PBMCs. The receptors derive from a man aged 40-55 years in good health and CMV-seropositive.

The chain carries TRBV11-1 and TRBJ1-4; D is uncertain. Looked up from germline, CDR1 is SGHAT and CDR2 is FQDESV (reference sequence). The CDR3 sequence is 15 residues long. V was cut by 4 bases and J by 5 bases, with 14 bases left in between. The CDR3 DNA is TGTGCCAGCAGCTCTACCCGGACGGGAAATGAAAAACTGTTTTTT. Translating it yields CASSSTRTGNEKLFF.

This clone was recorded once. Different DNA sequences within this sample yield the same CDR3. V is TRBV6-5 and J is TRBJ1-4; weak D call: TRBD1 (5 bases). V was trimmed by 4 bases and J by 7 bases, leaving 16 bases between them. The CDR3 runs to 15 residues. Germline loops: CDR1 MNHEY, CDR2 SVGAGI. Here the CDR3 DNA reads TGTGCCAGCAGTTCCAACCAGGGAAGGGGTGAAAAACTGTTTTTT. Protein: CASSSNQGRGEKLFF.

The chain recombines TRBV4-3 with TRBJ2-6; D uncertain. The V end lost 2 bases, the J end lost 2 bases, and 7 bases lay between the germline ends. CDR3 length: 15 amino acids. Germline CDR1 is LGHNA and CDR2 is YSLEER. The CDR3 DNA reads TGCGCCAGCAGCCAAACCGGTGCTGGGGCCAACGTCCTGACTTTC. This sequence encodes CASSQTGAGANVLTF.

This clone was seen a handful of times. The chain is built from TRBV11-1 and TRBJ2-2; 7 bases fit TRBD1. Germline V gene sequence: CDR1 SGHAT, CDR2 FQDESV (reference sequence). The V gene end was trimmed by 4 bases and the J gene end by 6 bases; junction bases not matched to a gene: 11. This CDR3 is built from 16 residues. CDR3 in DNA: TGTGCCAGCAGCTCTAGAAACAGGGGATCGGCCGGGGAGCTGTTTTTT. Translating gives CASSSRNRGSAGELFF.

This clone appeared a few times. Mismatch with germline at one junction end may stem from a read error. This chain joins TRBV4-1 and TRBJ2-7; maybe TRBD1 (6 bases). The germline CDR1 and CDR2 sequences are MGHRA and YSYEKL. The CDR3 contains 15 residues. The CDR3 protein is CASSQDMDSSYDQYF. The CDR3 DNA sequence: TGCGCCAGCAGCCAAGATATGGACAGTTCCTACGATCAGTACTTC.

The chain carries TRBV7-2 and TRBJ2-4; 7 bases match TRBD1. The length of the CDR3 is 14 residues. V trimming: 1 base; J trimming: 6 bases; junction bases outside the gene matches: 3. Germline CDR1 SGHTA, CDR2 FQGNSA. The CDR3 is CASSLGDRVNIQYF. DNA of the CDR3: TGTGCCAGCAGCTTAGGCGACAGGGTAAACATTCAGTACTTC.

This sequence joins TRBV5-1 and TRBJ1-1; D is unclear. Germline V CDR1 and CDR2: SGHRS, YFSETQ. Deletions cut 0 bases from V and 5 bases from J, with 14 bases between. This CDR3 has 15 amino acids. The CDR3 sequence is CASSLETLGRTEAFF. In DNA, the CDR3 is TGCGCCAGCAGCTTGGAAACCCTGGGGAGGACTGAAGCTTTCTTT.

This clone appeared a few times. This chain connects TRBV5-4 to TRBJ2-3, with TRBD2 as a possible D gene (6 bases). Germline V gives CDR1 SGHNT, CDR2 YYREEE (reference sequence). This CDR3 is built from 15 residues. V shed 0 bases and J shed 1 base, with 9 bases lying between them. CDR3 residues: CASSLEPSGTDTQYF. As DNA, the CDR3 is TGTGCCAGCAGCTTGGAACCTAGCGGCACAGATACGCAGTATTTT.

A few counts support this clone. The V gene is TRBV28, the J gene TRBJ1-4; D unresolved. The ends were cut back, 2 bases at V and 3 bases at J, with 7 bases in the middle. There are 14 residues in the CDR3. Germline V CDR1 and CDR2: MDHEN, SYDVKM. The CDR3 DNA is TGTGCCAGCAGTTTAATGCCGGCTAATGAAAAACTGTTTTTT. Encoded protein: CASSLMPANEKLFF.

V is TRBV6-5 and J is TRBJ1-1; TRBD1 aligns across 8 bases. J gave up 2 bases and V 5 bases, and 4 bases lay outside the gene matches. The CDR3 extends over 14 amino acids. CDR1 is MNHEY and CDR2 is SVGAGI in the germline V gene. In nucleotides, the CDR3 is TGTGCCAGCAGTATAGGACAGGGAAACACTGAAGCTTTCTTT. Amino acid sequence: CASSIGQGNTEAFF.

The chain carries TRBV7-2 and TRBJ2-5, with D possibly matching TRBD1 (6 bases). CDR1 SGHTA and CDR2 FQGNSA come from the germline V gene. CDR3 length: 15 residues. Trimming stripped 1 base from V and 11 bases from J, with 20 bases between. CDR3 in amino acids: CASSLDGRLGAHQYF. The CDR3 coding sequence is TGTGCCAGCAGCTTAGATGGTCGATTGGGGGCGCATCAGTACTTC.

CDR3 sequence: CASSLASAGGRDTQYF. CDR3 sequence (DNA): TGTGCCAGCAGCTTAGCGTCAGCGGGGGGAAGGGATACGCAGTATTTT. The chain has TRBV7-2 and TRBJ2-3, with 9 bases that match TRBD2. The CDR3 length is 16 residues. V was clipped by 0 bases and J by 6 bases; unmatched bases: 7. From germline, CDR1 is SGHTA and CDR2 FQGNSA.

The rearrangement links TRBV7-3 to TRBJ2-1, with TRBD2 matching over 10 bases. This CDR3 region has 13 residues. V trimming: 7 bases; J trimming: 9 bases; junction bases outside the gene matches: 6. The germline CDR1 and CDR2 sequences are SGHTA and FQGTGA. The CDR3 coding sequence is TGTGCCAGCACAGCGGGGGGGCACAGTGAGCAGTTCTTC. The encoded protein is CASTAGGHSEQFF.

V gene TRBV7-2 combines with J gene TRBJ2-7; D is undetermined. The CDR3 runs 13 residues. Trimming stripped 0 bases from V and 6 bases from J, with 9 bases between. Germline-derived CDR1 and CDR2 are SGHTA and FQGNSA. The CDR3 is CASSLARPSEQYF. The CDR3 DNA follows: TGTGCCAGCAGCTTAGCGCGTCCAAGCGAGCAGTACTTC. The variable domain in full, with the rest retrieved from reference TRBV7-2 and TRBJ2-7, is GAGVSQSPSNKVTEKGKDVELRCDPISGHTALYWYRQSLGQGLEFLIYFQGNSAPDKSGLPSDRFSAERTGGSVSTLTIQRTQQEDSAVYLCASSLARPSEQYFGPGTRLTVT.

J is TRBJ1-5 and V is TRBV4-1; 9 bases map to TRBD1. V lost 0 bases and J lost 7; bases outside the gene matches: 4. CDR3 length: 15 residues. Germline V gives CDR1 MGHRA, CDR2 YSYEKL. CDR3 nucleotide sequence: TGCGCCAGCAGCCAAGACGGGACAGGGTGGCAGCCCCAGCATTTT. Encoded protein: CASSQDGTGWQPQHF.

This clone was counted only a few times. The chain combines TRBV7-8 with TRBJ2-3; weak D call: TRBD2 (5 bases). CDR1 SGHVS and CDR2 FQNEAQ come from the germline V gene. Trimming left V 5 bases short and J 5 bases short, with 8 bases between. This CDR3 is built from 12 residues. CDR3 sequence reads: CASSRTLDTQYF. The CDR3 bases are TGTGCCAGCAGCCGGACTTTAGATACGCAGTATTTT.

The chain combines TRBV18 with TRBJ2-2; weak D call: TRBD1 (6 bases). Germline assignment: CDR1 KGHSH and CDR2 LQKENI. Trimming pared 8 bases from V and 0 bases from J, leaving 13 bases between. The CDR3 totals 15 residues. CDR3 in amino acids: CASTRQASNTGELFF. CDR3 DNA: TGTGCCAGCACCCGACAGGCTTCGAACACCGGGGAGCTGTTTTTT.

The chain combines TRBV7-2 with TRBJ2-7; D is perhaps TRBD1 (6 bases). Looked up from germline, CDR1 is SGHTA and CDR2 is FQGNSA. V lost 1 base and J lost 3, with 7 bases in between. The CDR3 spans 13 residues. The CDR3 bases are TGTGCCAGCAGCTTAGAGGGGGTCTACGAGCAGTACTTC. The encoded protein is CASSLEGVYEQYF.

A word on this clone: The sample holds other DNA sequences that translate to the same CDR3. The chain employs TRBV7-3 and TRBJ2-3; TRBD2 agrees at 11 bases. The germline V gene encodes CDR1 SGHTA and CDR2 FQGTGA. V was pared by 6 bases and J by 1 base, with 0 bases of the junction left unmatched. The CDR3 contains 14 residues. As DNA, the CDR3 is TGTGCCAGCAGTAGCGGGGGGGGCACAGATACGCAGTATTTT. Residues: CASSSGGGTDTQYF.

The chain has TRBV7-2 and TRBJ2-5; D unresolved. Near its end, the DNA agrees better with TRBJ2-7, so the J call may be wrong. Germline V gene data show CDR1 as SGHTA and CDR2 as FQGNSA. The CDR3 consists of 15 residues. In DNA, the CDR3 is TGTGCCAGCAGCTTAGCCGTTGTCTCGTCCTACGAGCAGTACTTC. Its protein is CASSLAVVSSYEQYF.

The chain recombines TRBV5-1 with TRBJ2-1, with D possibly TRBD1 on 5 matching bases. Trimming took off 0 bases at V and 8 bases at J, with 12 bases between the two ends. This CDR3 has 14 amino acids. From germline, CDR1 is SGHRS and CDR2 YFSETQ. For the CDR3, the DNA is TGCGCCAGCAGCTTGGCGGCAGGGAAGCATGAGCAGTTCTTC. This sequence encodes CASSLAAGKHEQFF.

The sample holds a few counts of this clone. CDR3 bases: TGTGCCACCTTCGTCTACGAGCAGTACTTC. Residues: CATFVYEQYF. The chain has TRBV6-1 and TRBJ2-7, with D hard to call. Germline CDR1 reads MNHNS; CDR2 reads SASEGT. The V end lost 10 bases, the J end lost 3 bases, and 7 bases lay between the germline ends. This CDR3 contains 10 residues.

The chain uses TRBV12-5 and TRBJ1-1, with a possible D match to TRBD1 (6 bases). V lost 5 bases to trimming and J lost 4 bases, with 32 bases between them. This CDR3 is built from 20 residues. Germline-derived CDR1 and CDR2 are LGHNT and FRNRAP. In nucleotides, the CDR3 is TGTGCTAGTGGTCCCTCCCGGCATGTCGAGGGGGTGGGATTTGGCACTGAAGCTTTCTTT. Translation gives CASGPSRHVEGVGFGTEAFF.

The gene calls are TRBV6-5 and TRBJ1-3; maybe TRBD1 (5 bases). The length of the CDR3 is 15 residues. CDR1 and CDR2 from the germline V gene are MNHEY and SVGAGI. V gave up 4 bases and J gave up 3 bases, with 13 bases separating them. CDR3 nucleotides: TGTGCCAGCAGTTTCGGTCGACAGTATGGAAACACCATATATTTT. This encodes CASSFGRQYGNTIYF.

This clone turned up a few times. The J gene is TRBJ1-4, the V gene TRBV28; TRBD1 might be the D (5 bases). The V gene's germline CDR1 is MDHEN and CDR2 SYDVKM. The CDR3 covers 14 residues. Trimming removed 4 bases at V and 11 bases at J, with 17 bases between. The CDR3 loop reads CASSSTHRFWKLFF. CDR3 nucleotide sequence: TGTGCCAGCAGTTCAACTCACAGGTTTTGGAAACTGTTTTTT.

The chain uses TRBV5-8 and TRBJ2-1; D is uncertain. Trimming stripped 1 base from V and 6 bases from J, with 8 bases between. Germline lookup yields CDR1 SGHTS and CDR2 YDEGEE. The CDR3 covers 13 residues. The CDR3 coding sequence is TGTGCCAGCAGCTTGTTTCCTAGCAATGAGCAGTTCTTC. Encoded protein: CASSLFPSNEQFF.